The rows below give T cell receptor beta chains drawn from one sample of a study of tumor-infiltrating lymphocytes in glioblastoma multiforme. TCRdb processed the multiplex PCR reads anew with MiXCR; each CDR3 protein has one entry. The profile shows about 11,000 distinct CDR3 sequences, roughly 71% of them singletons. Input material: brain tumor tissue. These receptors were taken from a male donor with glioblastoma. The CDR3 runs from the conserved cysteine through the conserved F or W. Fields, in order: D gene, V gene, J gene, clone size, CDR3 protein, CDR3 DNA. A D gene is named only where the DNA matches it firmly. A clone size is listed for some rows: how often the clone was seen (once, few, many), or a class if it is expanded.

TRBD1	TRBV7-3	TRBJ1-1	-	CASSSAGGGGNEAFF	TGTGCCAGCAGCTCCGCAGGGGGCGGAGGCAATGAGGCTTTCTTT
TRBD1	TRBV24-1	TRBJ1-2	many	CATSDLDRGGGYGYTF	TGTGCCACCAGTGACCTGGACAGGGGCGGTGGATATGGCTACACCTTC
TRBD2	TRBV11-2	TRBJ2-7	-	CANGLAYEQYF	TGTGCCAACGGACTAGCCTACGAGCAGTACTTC
TRBD2	TRBV11-3	TRBJ2-3	-	CASSLSSGRVARGTDTQYF	TGTGCCAGCAGCTTAAGTAGCGGGAGAGTTGCCAGGGGCACAGATACGCAGTATTTT
-	TRBV11-3	TRBJ2-7	-	CASSQGQALGEQYF	TGTGCCAGCAGCCAAGGGCAGGCCCTCGGCGAGCAGTACTTC
-	TRBV6-6	TRBJ1-1	-	CASSYTAEAFF	TGTGCCAGCAGTTATACGGCTGAAGCTTTCTTT
TRBD1	TRBV30	TRBJ2-7	once	CAWDDRGGIFYEQYF	TGTGCCTGGGACGACAGGGGAGGTATTTTCTACGAGCAGTACTTC
TRBD1	TRBV11-2	TRBJ2-1	-	CTSLAVRGPSRNEQSF	TGTACCAGCTTAGCAGTAAGGGGGCCTTCGCGCAATGAGCAGTCCTTC
-	TRBV7-2	TRBJ2-6	-	CASSLHAAEANVLTF	TGTGCCAGCAGCCTTCACGCCGCGGAGGCCAACGTCCTGACTTTC
-	TRBV5-8	TRBJ2-4	many	CASSPREIAKNIQYF	TGTGCCAGCAGCCCCCGGGAGATAGCCAAAAACATTCAGTACTTC
TRBD1	TRBV11-3	TRBJ2-7	-	CASSLSRGYEQYF	TGTGCCAGCAGCTTATCCAGGGGGTACGAGCAGTACTTC
TRBD2	TRBV20-1	TRBJ2-3	medium-sized	CSATSLAGMTDTQYF	TGCAGTGCTACCTCCCTAGCGGGAATGACAGATACGCAGTATTTT
TRBD2	TRBV20-1	TRBJ2-5	-	CNARDPGGGGETRYF	TGCAATGCTAGAGATCCCGGCGGGGGGGGGGAGACCCGATACTTC
TRBD2	TRBV11-2	TRBJ2-2	-	CAGSSTSGRIRAGELFF	TGTGCCGGCAGCTCGACTAGCGGGAGAATAAGGGCCGGGGAGCTGTTTTTT
TRBD2	TRBV11-2	TRBJ2-1	-	CVSGLAGSSYNKQFF	TGTGTCAGCGGCTTAGCGGGTAGCTCCTACAATAAGCAGTTCTTC
-	TRBV10-2	TRBJ2-3	-	CANNEAGARADTQYF	TGCGCCAACAATGAGGCAGGGGCCCGGGCAGATACGCAGTATTTT
-	TRBV11-1	TRBJ2-1	-	CASSLSVAGGNEQLF	-
-	TRBV10-2	TRBJ2-3	-	CASTRSDRTDMQYF	TGCGCCAGCACCCGGAGCGACCGCACTGATATGCAGTATTTT
-	TRBV30	TRBJ1-1	once	CARRSGISEAFF	TGTGCCCGCCGTTCAGGGATCTCTGAAGCTTTCTTT
TRBD1	TRBV12-3/TRBV12-4	TRBJ2-5	-	CASGDRNKETQYF	TGTGCCAGCGGGGACAGGAATAAAGAGACCCAGTACTTC
TRBD2	TRBV11-2	TRBJ2-7	-	CASSRTLLAAYEQYF	TGTGCCAGCAGCCGAACCTTACTAGCGGCCTACGAGCAGTACTTC
-	TRBV9	TRBJ1-1	-	CASSVRPGNLNTEAFF	TGTGCCAGCAGCGTCCGGCCGGGGAACCTGAACACTGAAGCTTTCTTT
TRBD1	TRBV11-2	TRBJ2-1	-	CASSLTVRGPPRNGQFF	TGTGCCAGCAGCTTAACAGTAAGGGGGCCTCCGCGCAATGGGCAGTTCTTC
-	TRBV14	TRBJ2-7	many	CASSQEGGTFYEQYF	TGTGCCAGCAGCCAAGAAGGTGGCACCTTTTACGAGCAGTACTTC
TRBD2	TRBV20-1	TRBJ2-3	-	CCAGRPGLAGGPSRTDTQYF	TGCTGTGCTGGTCGCCCCGGACTAGCGGGAGGGCCGAGTAGGACAGATACGCAGTATTTT
TRBD2	TRBV6-1	TRBJ2-1	-	CASSPLAGGYNEQFF	TGTGCCAGCAGTCCACTAGCGGGGGGGTACAATGAGCAGTTCTTC
TRBD2	TRBV6-2/TRBV6-3	TRBJ2-1	-	CASSYSAGENEQFF	TGTGCCAGCAGTTACTCCGCGGGAGAGAATGAGCAGTTCTTT
-	TRBV5-4	TRBJ1-4	-	CANSANWNVNEKLFF	TGTGCCAATAGCGCTAACTGGAATGTTAATGAAAAACTGTTTTTT
-	TRBV12-3/TRBV12-4	TRBJ2-1	-	CASSSKEGICDEQSF	TGTGCCAGCAGCTCCAAGGAGGGGATTTGTGATGAGCAGTCCTTC
TRBD2	TRBV6-5	TRBJ2-7	-	CASSSGLAGYEQYF	TGTGCCAGCAGTTCGGGACTAGCGGGCTACGAACAGTACTTC
TRBD1	TRBV11-1	TRBJ2-2	-	CASSFLGQDTGELFF	TGTGCCAGCAGCTTCCTTGGACAGGACACGGGGGAGCTGTTTTTT
TRBD2	TRBV4-2	TRBJ2-1	-	CASSQDRLTGGVGGEQFF	TGTGCCAGCAGCCAAGATAGGCTAACGGGAGGCGTTGGGGGTGAGCAGTTCTTC
-	TRBV20-1	TRBJ1-2	-	CSARDFYGYTF	TGCAGTGCTAGGGACTTCTATGGCTACACCTTC
TRBD2	TRBV12-3/TRBV12-4	TRBJ2-2	-	CASSFELAGDTGEMFF	TGTGCCAGCAGTTTCGAACTAGCGGGAGACACCGGGGAGATGTTTTTT
-	TRBV11-3	TRBJ2-3	-	CASSLRITETQYF	TGTGCCAGCAGCTTAAGAATCACAGAAACGCAGTACTTT
-	TRBV10-3	TRBJ1-5	-	CAISEGRNSNQPQHF	TGTGCCATCAGTGAAGGGAGAAATAGCAACCAGCCCCAGCATTTC
-	TRBV29-1	TRBJ1-6	-	CSVARDAESPLHF	TGCAGCGTTGCCAGAGACGCAGAATCACCCCTCCACTTT
-	TRBV7-6	TRBJ2-7	-	CASSLEGNEQYF	TGTGCCAGCAGCTTAGAGGGGAACGAGCAGTACTTC
TRBD2	TRBV6-5	TRBJ2-1	-	CASSSGTSSYNEQFF	TGTGCCAGCAGTTCCGGGACTAGCTCCTACAATGAGCAGTTCTTC
-	TRBV20-1	TRBJ2-1	once	CSARDSGGLLFSYNEQFF	TGCAGTGCTAGAGATTCAGGAGGGTTGCTTTTCTCCTACAATGAGCAGTTCTTC
TRBD2	TRBV11-3	TRBJ2-2	large	CASSTTSRLAGETGELFF	TGTGCCAGCAGCACCACCTCCAGACTAGCGGGAGAAACCGGGGAGCTGTTTTTT
-	TRBV4-1	TRBJ1-6	-	CASQNLAPEVSPLNF	TGCGCCAGCCAAAACCTGGCACCTGAGGTTTCACCCCTCAACTTT
TRBD1	TRBV29-1	TRBJ2-7	few	CSVRDRGYEQYF	TGCAGCGTCCGGGACAGGGGGTACGAGCAGTACTTC
-	TRBV20-1	TRBJ2-1	large	CSAPKEGSNEQFF	TGCAGTGCTCCCAAGGAGGGATCCAATGAGCAGTTCTTC
TRBD2	TRBV20-1	TRBJ2-1	-	CSASLPGLAGMNEQFF	TGCAGTGCTAGTCTACCGGGACTAGCTGGAATGAATGAGCAATTCTTC
-	TRBV6-1	TRBJ2-3	-	CASLSGTTLADTQYF	TGTGCAAGCCTTAGCGGCACTACCCTAGCAGATACGCAGTATTTT